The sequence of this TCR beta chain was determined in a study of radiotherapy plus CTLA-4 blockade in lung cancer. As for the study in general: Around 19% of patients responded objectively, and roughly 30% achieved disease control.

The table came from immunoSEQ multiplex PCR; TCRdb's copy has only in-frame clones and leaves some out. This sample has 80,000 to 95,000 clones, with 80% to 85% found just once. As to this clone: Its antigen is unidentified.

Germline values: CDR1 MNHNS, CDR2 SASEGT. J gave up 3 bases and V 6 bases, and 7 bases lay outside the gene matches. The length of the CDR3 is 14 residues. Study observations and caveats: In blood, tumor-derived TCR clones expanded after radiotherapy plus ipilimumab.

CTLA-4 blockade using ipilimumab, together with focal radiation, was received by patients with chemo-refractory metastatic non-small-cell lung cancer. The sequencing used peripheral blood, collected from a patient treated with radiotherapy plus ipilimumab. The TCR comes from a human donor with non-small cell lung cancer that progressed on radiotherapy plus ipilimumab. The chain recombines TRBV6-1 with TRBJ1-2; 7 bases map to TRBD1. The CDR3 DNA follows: TGTGCCAGCAGCCGAACAGGGGAATACTATGGCTACACCTTC. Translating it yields CASSRTGEYYGYTF.